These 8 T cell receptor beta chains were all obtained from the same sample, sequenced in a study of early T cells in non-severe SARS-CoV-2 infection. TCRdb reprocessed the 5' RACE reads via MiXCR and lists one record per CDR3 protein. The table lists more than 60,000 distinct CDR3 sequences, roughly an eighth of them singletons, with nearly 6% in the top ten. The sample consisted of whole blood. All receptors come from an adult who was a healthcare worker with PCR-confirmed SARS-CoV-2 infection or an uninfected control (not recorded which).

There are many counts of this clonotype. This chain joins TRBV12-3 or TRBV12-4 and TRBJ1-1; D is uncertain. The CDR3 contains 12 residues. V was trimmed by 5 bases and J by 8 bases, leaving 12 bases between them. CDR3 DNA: TGTGCCAGCAGTCCAACCCGGTCAGAAGCTTTCTTT. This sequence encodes CASSPTRSEAFF.

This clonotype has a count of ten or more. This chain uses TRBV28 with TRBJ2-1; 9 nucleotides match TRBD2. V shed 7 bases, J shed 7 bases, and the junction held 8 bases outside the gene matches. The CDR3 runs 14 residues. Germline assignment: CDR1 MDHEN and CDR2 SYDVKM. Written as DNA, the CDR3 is TGTGCCAGCACCCTTAGCGGGAGTAGGAATGAGCAGTTCTTC. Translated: CASTLSGSRNEQFF.

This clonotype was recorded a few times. The CDR3 is CASSYQLAGVDAYEQYF. As DNA, the CDR3 is TGTGCCAGCAGTTACCAATTAGCGGGAGTGGATGCCTACGAGCAGTACTTC. V gene TRBV28 combines with J gene TRBJ2-7, with TRBD2 matching 9 bases. J was trimmed by 2 bases and V by 4 bases; bases with no gene match: 12. Germline CDR1 is MDHEN and CDR2 is SYDVKM. The CDR3 is 17 residues long.

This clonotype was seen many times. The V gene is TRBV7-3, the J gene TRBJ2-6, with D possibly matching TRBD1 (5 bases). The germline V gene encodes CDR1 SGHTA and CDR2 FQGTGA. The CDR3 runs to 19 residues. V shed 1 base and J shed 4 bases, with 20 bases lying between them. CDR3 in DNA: TGTGCCAGCAGCTTAAAGGCGCAGGGTAGGGGTATCGGGGCCAACGTCCTGACTTTC. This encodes CASSLKAQGRGIGANVLTF.

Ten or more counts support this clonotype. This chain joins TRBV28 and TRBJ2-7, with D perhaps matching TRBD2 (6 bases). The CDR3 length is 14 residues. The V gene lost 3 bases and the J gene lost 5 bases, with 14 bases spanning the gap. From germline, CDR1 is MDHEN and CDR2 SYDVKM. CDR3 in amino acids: CASSFTSSFDEQYF. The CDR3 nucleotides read TGTGCCAGCAGTTTTACTAGCTCGTTCGACGAGCAGTACTTC.

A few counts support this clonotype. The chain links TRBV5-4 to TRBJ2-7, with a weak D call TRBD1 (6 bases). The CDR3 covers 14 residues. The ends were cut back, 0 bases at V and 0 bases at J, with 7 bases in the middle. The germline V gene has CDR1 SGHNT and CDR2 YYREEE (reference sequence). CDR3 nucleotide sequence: TGTGCCAGCAGCTTGGAACAGGGCTCCTACGAGCAGTACTTC. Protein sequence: CASSLEQGSYEQYF.

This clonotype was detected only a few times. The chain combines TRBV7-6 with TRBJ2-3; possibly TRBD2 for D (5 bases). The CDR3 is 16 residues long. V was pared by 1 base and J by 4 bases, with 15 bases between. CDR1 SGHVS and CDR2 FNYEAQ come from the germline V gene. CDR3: CASSLGRLGGSDTQYF. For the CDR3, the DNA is TGTGCCAGCAGCTTAGGTAGACTCGGAGGTTCAGATACGCAGTATTTT. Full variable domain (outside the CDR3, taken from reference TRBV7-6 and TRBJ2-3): GAGVSQSPRYKVTKRGQDVALRCDPISGHVSLYWYRQALGQGPEFLTYFNYEAQQDKSGLPNDRFSAERPEGSISTLTIQRTEQRDSAMYRCASSLGRLGGSDTQYFGPGTRLTVL.

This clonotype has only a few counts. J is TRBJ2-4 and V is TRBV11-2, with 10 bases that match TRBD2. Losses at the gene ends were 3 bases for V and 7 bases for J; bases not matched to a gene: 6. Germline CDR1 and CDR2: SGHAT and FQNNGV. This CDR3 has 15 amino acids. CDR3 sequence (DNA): TGTGCCAGCAGCTTTGACGGTAGCGGGAGGAACATTCAGTACTTC. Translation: CASSFDGSGRNIQYF.